This is a list of T cell receptor beta chains from one sample in a study of response to subunit inactivated influenza vaccine. TCRdb re-analysed the RT-PCR reads in MiXCR, keeping a single row per CDR3 protein. The sample has about 500,000 distinct CDR3 sequences, 15% to 20% seen once. The specimen was CD4+ T cells sorted from PBMCs, collected about 23 months after vaccination. The receptors shown here come from a man in his fifties or sixties who received an inactivated influenza vaccine. The CDR3 runs from the conserved cysteine through the conserved F or W. A D gene is named only where the DNA matches it firmly. Clone sizes are given selectively: once, few, many, or a class where the clone is expanded.

clone size: few
J gene: TRBJ2-2
D gene: .
V gene: TRBV5-5
CDR3 protein: CASSLQGTSTGELFF
CDR3 DNA: TGTGCCAGCAGCTTGCAGGGGACCTCAACCGGGGAGCTGTTTTTT

clone size: few
J gene: TRBJ2-7
D gene: .
V gene: TRBV29-1
CDR3 protein: CSVRQGGTYEQYF
CDR3 DNA: TGCAGCGTCAGACAGGGAGGGACCTACGAGCAGTACTTC

clone size: few
J gene: TRBJ2-3
D gene: .
V gene: TRBV20-1
CDR3 protein: CSASRGAGTDTQYF
CDR3 DNA: TGCAGTGCTAGTAGGGGGGCGGGTACAGATACGCAGTATTTT

clone size: .
J gene: TRBJ2-1
D gene: TRBD1
V gene: TRBV12-3/TRBV12-4
CDR3 protein: CASTTGTGEFYRFF
CDR3 DNA: TGTGCCAGCACAACCGGGACAGGGGAATTTTATCGGTTCTTC

clone size: .
J gene: TRBJ2-7
D gene: .
V gene: TRBV29-1
CDR3 protein: CSVEFGYEQYF
CDR3 DNA: TGCAGCGTTGAATTCGGATACGAGCAGTACTTC

clone size: .
J gene: TRBJ2-5
D gene: TRBD2
V gene: TRBV20-1
CDR3 protein: CSARGPLAGDQETQYF
CDR3 DNA: TGCAGTGCTAGAGGGCCCCTAGCGGGAGATCAAGAGACCCAGTACTTC

clone size: .
J gene: TRBJ2-3
D gene: .
V gene: TRBV29-1
CDR3 protein: CSVEAGGADTQYF
CDR3 DNA: TGCAGCGTTGAAGCAGGGGGGGCAGATACGCAGTATTTT

clone size: .
J gene: TRBJ2-3
D gene: TRBD2
V gene: TRBV6-1
CDR3 protein: CASIPAGVADTQYF
CDR3 DNA: TGTGCCAGCATCCCAGCGGGAGTGGCAGATACGCAGTATTTT

clone size: .
J gene: TRBJ2-5
D gene: TRBD2
V gene: TRBV9
CDR3 protein: CASSVAAGESTQYF
CDR3 DNA: TGTGCCAGCAGCGTAGCGGCGGGGGAATCGACCCAGTACTTC

clone size: many
J gene: TRBJ2-7
D gene: TRBD1
V gene: TRBV20-1
CDR3 protein: CSARITGQLYEQYF
CDR3 DNA: TGCAGTGCTCGTATAACGGGACAGCTCTACGAGCAGTACTTC

clone size: .
J gene: TRBJ2-7
D gene: .
V gene: TRBV20-1
CDR3 protein: CSARVIGFNYEQYF
CDR3 DNA: TGCAGTGCTAGAGTTATAGGCTTTAACTACGAGCAGTACTTC

clone size: few
J gene: TRBJ1-1
D gene: .
V gene: TRBV20-1
CDR3 protein: CSATGTFGITEAFF
CDR3 DNA: TGCAGTGCCACCGGGACCTTTGGGATCACTGAAGCTTTCTTT

clone size: .
J gene: TRBJ2-4
D gene: .
V gene: TRBV12-3/TRBV12-4
CDR3 protein: CASSLGPGAKNIQYF
CDR3 DNA: TGTGCCAGCAGCCTCGGACCCGGGGCCAAAAACATTCAGTACTTC

clone size: many
J gene: TRBJ2-2
D gene: TRBD1
V gene: TRBV5-5
CDR3 protein: CASSEDRGTGELFF
CDR3 DNA: TGTGCCAGCAGCGAGGACAGGGGTACCGGGGAGCTGTTTTTT

clone size: few
J gene: TRBJ2-1
D gene: .
V gene: TRBV3-1
CDR3 protein: CASSQRDRYNEQFF
CDR3 DNA: TGTGCCAGCAGCCAGAGGGACCGCTACAATGAGCAGTTCTTC

clone size: .
J gene: TRBJ2-5
D gene: .
V gene: TRBV7-7
CDR3 protein: CASSLAVVGETQYF
CDR3 DNA: TGTGCCAGCAGCTTAGCGGTGGTTGGAGAGACCCAGTACTTC

clone size: many
J gene: TRBJ2-5
D gene: .
V gene: TRBV28
CDR3 protein: CASSFVGTKTQYF
CDR3 DNA: TGTGCCAGCAGTTTCGTGGGAACAAAGACCCAGTACTTC

clone size: .
J gene: TRBJ2-5
D gene: TRBD1
V gene: TRBV28
CDR3 protein: CASSLMGQGLLGTQYF
CDR3 DNA: TGTGCCAGCAGTTTAATGGGACAGGGTTTGCTCGGGACCCAGTACTTC

clone size: .
J gene: TRBJ2-1
D gene: TRBD2
V gene: TRBV6-1
CDR3 protein: CASSQGRGRGVEQFF
CDR3 DNA: TGTGCCAGCAGCCAAGGGCGCGGGAGAGGAGTTGAGCAGTTCTTC

clone size: .
J gene: TRBJ2-7
D gene: .
V gene: TRBV7-9
CDR3 protein: CASSYGTYYEQYF
CDR3 DNA: TGTGCCAGCAGCTACGGGACTTACTACGAGCAGTACTTC

clone size: .
J gene: TRBJ1-6
D gene: .
V gene: TRBV5-1
CDR3 protein: CASSLGHPGDSPLHF
CDR3 DNA: TGCGCCAGCAGCCTCGGACACCCCGGGGATTCACCCCTCCACTTT

clone size: few
J gene: TRBJ1-3
D gene: .
V gene: TRBV15
CDR3 protein: CATSRGDSGNTIYF
CDR3 DNA: TGTGCCACCAGCAGAGGGGACTCTGGAAACACCATATATTTT

clone size: .
J gene: TRBJ2-1
D gene: .
V gene: TRBV15
CDR3 protein: CATSRSRDSVRFF
CDR3 DNA: TGTGCCACCAGCAGATCCCGGGACTCAGTTCGGTTCTTC

clone size: .
J gene: TRBJ1-5
D gene: .
V gene: TRBV3-1
CDR3 protein: CASNQDLIQPQHF
CDR3 DNA: TGTGCCAGCAACCAAGATCTTATTCAGCCCCAGCATTTT

clone size: many
J gene: TRBJ2-5
D gene: .
V gene: TRBV5-6
CDR3 protein: CASSSGADTETQYF
CDR3 DNA: TGTGCCAGCAGCTCGGGGGCCGATACAGAGACCCAGTACTTC

clone size: .
J gene: TRBJ2-2
D gene: TRBD1
V gene: TRBV10-3
CDR3 protein: CAITRDSPTGELFF
CDR3 DNA: TGTGCCATCACCCGGGACAGCCCTACCGGGGAGCTGTTTTTT

clone size: few
J gene: TRBJ1-6
D gene: TRBD1
V gene: TRBV20-1
CDR3 protein: CSASGQGGRSPLHF
CDR3 DNA: TGCAGTGCTTCCGGACAGGGGGGAAGGTCACCCCTCCACTTT

clone size: .
J gene: TRBJ1-2
D gene: .
V gene: TRBV7-2
CDR3 protein: CASSEGGGFNYGYTF
CDR3 DNA: TGTGCCAGCAGCGAAGGCGGGGGCTTCAACTATGGCTACACCTTC

clone size: once
J gene: TRBJ1-5
D gene: .
V gene: TRBV9
CDR3 protein: CASSVGEGRQPQHF
CDR3 DNA: TGTGCCAGCAGCGTAGGTGAAGGAAGACAGCCCCAGCATTTT

clone size: .
J gene: TRBJ2-2
D gene: TRBD2
V gene: TRBV4-2
CDR3 protein: CASSQAGGRNTGELFF
CDR3 DNA: TGTGCCAGCAGCCAGGCGGGAGGACGAAACACCGGGGAGCTGTTTTTT

clone size: few
J gene: TRBJ2-7
D gene: TRBD2
V gene: TRBV4-2
CDR3 protein: CASSQNSGASYEQYF
CDR3 DNA: TGTGCCAGCAGCCAAAACAGCGGGGCCTCCTACGAGCAGTACTTC

clone size: few
J gene: TRBJ2-1
D gene: .
V gene: TRBV7-3
CDR3 protein: CASSFTWGEQFF
CDR3 DNA: TGTGCCAGCAGCTTTACTTGGGGTGAGCAGTTCTTC

clone size: few
J gene: TRBJ2-3
D gene: TRBD2
V gene: TRBV24-1
CDR3 protein: CATSDQRAGVADTQYF
CDR3 DNA: TGTGCCACCAGTGACCAAAGAGCGGGAGTCGCAGATACGCAGTATTTT

clone size: once
J gene: TRBJ2-1
D gene: .
V gene: TRBV20-1
CDR3 protein: CSARVETETEQFF
CDR3 DNA: TGCAGTGCTAGAGTGGAAACAGAAACGGAGCAGTTCTTC

clone size: .
J gene: TRBJ2-1
D gene: TRBD1
V gene: TRBV5-5
CDR3 protein: CASSLGGRTGGSNEQFF
CDR3 DNA: TGTGCCAGCAGCTTGGGGGGGAGGACAGGGGGCTCCAATGAGCAGTTCTTC

clone size: few
J gene: TRBJ2-7
D gene: .
V gene: TRBV29-1
CDR3 protein: CSVVFPPYEQYF
CDR3 DNA: TGCAGCGTTGTATTCCCTCCCTACGAGCAGTACTTC

clone size: many
J gene: TRBJ2-3
D gene: .
V gene: TRBV19
CDR3 protein: CASRRSSYYTDTQYF
CDR3 DNA: TGTGCCAGTAGGAGGTCATCGTACTACACAGATACGCAGTATTTT

clone size: few
J gene: TRBJ2-1
D gene: TRBD1
V gene: TRBV5-1
CDR3 protein: CASSWGQGAYNEQFF
CDR3 DNA: TGCGCCAGCAGCTGGGGACAGGGTGCCTACAATGAGCAGTTCTTC

clone size: .
J gene: TRBJ2-5
D gene: .
V gene: TRBV12-3/TRBV12-4
CDR3 protein: CASSYGLLQETQYF
CDR3 DNA: TGTGCCAGTAGTTACGGACTCTTGCAAGAGACCCAGTACTTC

clone size: few
J gene: TRBJ2-1
D gene: .
V gene: TRBV28
CDR3 protein: CASSLSKYDEQFF
CDR3 DNA: TGTGCCAGCAGTTTGTCCAAATATGATGAGCAGTTCTTC

clone size: .
J gene: TRBJ2-5
D gene: TRBD2
V gene: TRBV20-1
CDR3 protein: CSARARLAVNQETQYF
CDR3 DNA: TGCAGTGCTAGAGCCAGACTAGCGGTAAACCAAGAGACCCAGTACTTC